The 28 T cell receptor beta chains below all came from one sample that was sequenced in a study of breast tumors, draining lymph nodes, adjacent tissues. TCRdb analysed the multiplex PCR reads with MiXCR anew, one entry per CDR3 protein. The table lists 200,000 or so distinct CDR3 sequences, roughly 31% of them singletons, with around 4.5% in the top ten. Samples came from axillary lymph nodes draining the breast cancer. Sequencing used axillary lymph node tissue. These receptors all come from a female donor with breast cancer. Some clones in this sample may be carry-over from other donors' samples.

This clonotype was observed at least ten times. This chain connects TRBV10-3 to TRBJ2-1; D unclear. Germline CDR1 ENHRY, CDR2 SYGVKD. This CDR3 comprises 12 residues. Between the trimmed V and J ends, which lost 2 bases and 8 bases, there was a span of 7 bases. This CDR3 reads CAISEGLDEQFF. CDR3 DNA sequence: TGTGCCATCAGTGAGGGTTTAGATGAGCAGTTCTTC.

The V gene is TRBV24-1, the J gene TRBJ1-5; TRBD1 is a possible D gene (6 bases). The CDR3 runs 15 residues. Deletions cut 2 bases from V and 11 bases from J, with 18 bases between. Germline lookup yields CDR1 KGHDR and CDR2 SFDVKD. The chain's CDR3 is CATSDWGAGQETQHF. CDR3 DNA sequence: TGTGCCACCAGTGATTGGGGGGCGGGTCAAGAGACCCAGCATTTT.

This chain joins TRBV6-5 and TRBJ1-1; D is unclear. V gave up 4 bases and J gave up 1 base, with 4 bases separating them. In germline, CDR1 is MNHEY, CDR2 SVGAGI. The CDR3 has 12 amino acids. The chain's CDR3 is CASSWGNTEAFF. CDR3 DNA: TGTGCCAGCAGTTGGGGGAACACTGAAGCTTTCTTT.

This clonotype was counted at least ten times. The chain is built from TRBV7-2 and TRBJ2-7; 7 bases are shared with TRBD1. V trimming: 3 bases; J trimming: 2 bases; junction bases outside the gene matches: 4. Germline-derived CDR1 and CDR2 are SGHTA and FQGNSA. This CDR3 is built from 14 residues. CDR3 nucleotide sequence: TGTGCCAGCAGCTTCCCCGGACAGGCCTACGAGCAGTACTTC. Its translation: CASSFPGQAYEQYF.

Points on this clonotype: A much larger clone is a single base away; this may be a read error. This chain joins TRBV5-1 and TRBJ2-1; 9 nucleotides line up with TRBD1. The CDR3 extends over 17 amino acids. Per the germline V gene, CDR1 is SGHRS and CDR2 is YFSETQ. DNA of the CDR3: TGCGCCGGCAGCTTGGCCTTGGGACAGGGAGCATACAATGAGCAGTTCTTC. Its translation is CAGSLALGQGAYNEQFF.

This clonotype showed up many times. The V call is TRBV7-2, the J call TRBJ2-1; D possibly corresponds to TRBD1 (6 bases). Germline CDR1 is SGHTA and CDR2 is FQGNSA. The CDR3 contains 11 residues. The ends were cut back, 3 bases at V and 9 bases at J, with 6 bases in the middle. The CDR3 protein is CASSLDSEQFF. The DNA for the CDR3 is TGTGCCAGCAGCTTGGACAGTGAGCAGTTCTTC.

The chain recombines TRBV3-1 with TRBJ2-5; the match to TRBD2 covers 8 bases. CDR3 size: 16 residues. Germline-derived CDR1 and CDR2 are LGHDT and YNNKEL (reference sequence). V shed 4 bases, J shed 5 bases, and the junction held 12 bases outside the gene matches. As DNA, the CDR3 is TGTGCCAGCAGCCCTAGGGGAGCGGGGGACCCGGAGACCCAGTACTTC. Protein product: CASSPRGAGDPETQYF.

The genes are TRBV12-3 or TRBV12-4 and TRBJ2-2, with TRBD1 matching 9 bases. The CDR3 is made up of 13 amino acids. V lost 6 bases to trimming and J lost 6 bases; unmatched junction nucleotides: 2. CDR3 residues: CASRRQGAGELFF. In nucleotides, the CDR3 is TGTGCCAGCAGGAGACAGGGGGCCGGGGAGCTGTTTTTT.

The chain is built from TRBV25-1 and TRBJ1-6; the match to TRBD1 covers 12 bases. Trimming removed 4 bases from V and 6 bases from J; junction bases left unmatched: 13. In germline, CDR1 is MGHDK, CDR2 SYGVNS. This CDR3 is 19 amino acids long. CDR3 coding DNA: TGTGCCAGCAGTGCTAGAGATTGGGGACAGGGGGCTTCTAATTCACCCCTCCACTTT. Translated: CASSARDWGQGASNSPLHF.

Turning to this clonotype: It may be a read error: a sequence one base away is much more abundant. The chain couples TRBV4-3 to TRBJ2-5, with D possibly TRBD1 on 5 matching bases. CDR1 and CDR2 from the germline V gene are LGHNA and YSLEER. The CDR3 totals 14 residues. Trimming took 0 bases from V and 13 from J, leaving 18 bases between them. The DNA of the CDR3 is TGCGCCAGCAGCCAAGAACCAGCGCTAGGGGCCCGGTACTTC. Protein sequence: CASSQEPALGARYF.

The table lists this clonotype with many counts. This sequence joins TRBV20-1 and TRBJ1-2; D is uncertain. Germline values: CDR1 DFQATT, CDR2 SNEGSKA (reference sequence). The CDR3 is 14 amino acids. Trimming pared 3 bases from V and 4 bases from J, leaving 15 bases between. CDR3 amino acids: CSASDPGWGYGYTF. The CDR3 region has the DNA TGCAGTGCTAGCGACCCTGGCTGGGGCTATGGCTACACCTTC.

This clonotype was seen many times. The chain links TRBV11-2 to TRBJ2-2; D gene ambiguous. In germline, CDR1 is SGHAT, CDR2 FQNNGV. The ends were cut back, 4 bases at V and 0 bases at J, with 12 bases in the middle. The CDR3 loop spans 16 amino acids. The CDR3 sequence is CASSSPGRANTGELFF. The CDR3 DNA follows: TGTGCCAGCAGCTCCCCAGGACGGGCGAACACCGGGGAGCTGTTTTTT.

The chain joins TRBV29-1 to TRBJ1-2, with 8 bases matching TRBD1. This CDR3 is 11 amino acids long. V shed 6 bases and J 11 bases; nucleotides not matched to a gene: 8. Germline V gene data show CDR1 as SQVTM and CDR2 as ANQGSEA. In DNA form, the CDR3 reads TGCAGCGTAAGGACAGGGTTTGGGTACACCTTC. It encodes CSVRTGFGYTF.

The sample holds many counts of this clonotype. This chain links TRBV5-6 with TRBJ2-3, with D perhaps being TRBD1 or TRBD2 (6 bases each). The V end was cut by 1 base, the J end by 4 bases, with 7 bases between. This CDR3 is built from 13 residues. The germline gives CDR1 SGHDT, CDR2 YYEEEE. DNA of the CDR3: TGTGCCAGCAGCTTGAGGGGGGCAGATACGCAGTATTTT. It translates to CASSLRGADTQYF.

A remark on this clonotype: A junction boundary mismatches the germline segment, possibly from a read error. The J gene is TRBJ1-4, the V gene TRBV5-1, with D perhaps matching TRBD1 (6 bases). CDR1 and CDR2 (germline): SGHRS, YFSETQ. This CDR3 comprises 15 residues. CDR3 in DNA: TGCGCCAGCTCTACTCAAGGGACAACTAATGAACAACTGTTTTTT. Residues: CASSTQGTTNEQLFF.

Points on this clonotype: Given a much more abundant clone one base away, this may be a read error. The rearrangement links TRBV5-4 to TRBJ2-5; TRBD1 matches at 7 bases. Trimming at V came to 7 bases and at J to 2 bases, leaving 11 bases not matched to a gene. The CDR3 has 15 residues. Germline V gene sequence: CDR1 SGHNT, CDR2 YYREEE (reference sequence). The DNA for the CDR3 is TGTGCCAGCGGCTCCTCACAGGGGTGGCAAGAGACCCAGTACTTC. Its protein product is CASGSSQGWQETQYF.

The chain uses TRBV10-1 and TRBJ1-2; a weak D match, TRBD1 (5 bases). The CDR3 is 22 amino acids. The germline V gene has CDR1 WNHNN and CDR2 SYGVQD (reference sequence). V lost 8 bases, J lost 2 bases, and 39 bases lay in between. The CDR3, as DNA: TGCGCCAGCGGGATATCGAGAGTCCTCACAGGAATCTGGGGCGCGTGGAACTATGGCTACACCTTC. Amino acids: CASGISRVLTGIWGAWNYGYTF.

The V gene is TRBV24-1, the J gene TRBJ1-2; D not certain. Germline V gives CDR1 KGHDR, CDR2 SFDVKD. This CDR3 contains 13 residues. V shed 3 bases and J shed 8 bases, with 12 bases lying between them. The CDR3: CATSDLGLQGYTF. The CDR3 DNA reads TGTGCCACCAGTGATCTGGGCCTCCAGGGCTACACCTTC.

There are many counts of this clonotype. The chain has TRBV20-1 and TRBJ2-1; no definite D call. Trimming left V 4 bases short and J 0 bases short, with 10 bases between. CDR1 and CDR2 from the germline V gene are DFQATT and SNEGSKA (reference sequence). The length of the CDR3 is 14 residues. The CDR3 sequence: CSATDLPSYNEQFF. The CDR3 DNA reads as TGCAGTGCTACGGACCTCCCCTCCTACAATGAGCAGTTCTTC.

This clonotype has at least ten counts. V gene TRBV7-9 combines with J gene TRBJ1-4; TRBD1 matches 7 bases. Germline values: CDR1 SEHNR, CDR2 FQNEAQ (reference sequence). The CDR3 extends over 16 amino acids. Trimming at V came to 5 bases and at J to 0 bases, leaving 6 bases not matched to a gene. CDR3 sequence: CASSEQGRATNEKLFF. The CDR3 DNA follows: TGTGCCAGCAGCGAACAGGGGAGGGCAACTAATGAAAAACTGTTTTTT.

This clonotype was recorded at least ten times. The chain combines TRBV5-1 with TRBJ2-7; TRBD2 agrees at 11 bases. The V segment lost 4 bases and the J segment 7 bases; nucleotides outside the gene matches: 13. This CDR3 is built from 16 residues. Germline V gives CDR1 SGHRS, CDR2 YFSETQ. CDR3 residues: CASSPYLLAGAGEQYF. The CDR3 DNA reads as TGCGCCAGCAGCCCATACTTACTAGCGGGGGCAGGGGAGCAGTACTTC. Variable domain in full (rest from reference TRBV5-1 and TRBJ2-7): KAGVTQTPRYLIKTRGQQVTLSCSPISGHRSVSWYQQTPGQGLQFLFEYFSETQRNKGNFPGRFSGRQFSNSRSEMNVSTLELGDSALYLCASSPYLLAGAGEQYFGPGTRLTVT.

The table lists this clonotype with a few counts. A much larger clone sits a single nucleotide away, making a read error possible. This chain links TRBV6-6 with TRBJ2-6, with TRBD1 as a possible D gene (6 bases). With 5 bases removed from V and 0 bases from J, the gap between germline ends came to 11 bases. Germline CDR1 reads MNHNY; CDR2 reads SVGAGI (reference sequence). CDR3 size: 16 residues. The chain's CDR3 is CASSHGQSSGANVLTF. The DNA of the CDR3 is TGTGCCAGCAGTCATGGACAGAGCTCTGGGGCCAACGTCCTGACTTTC.

This chain connects TRBV18 to TRBJ1-6; TRBD1 matches at 8 bases. In germline, CDR1 is KGHSH, CDR2 LQKENI. The J segment lost 9 bases and the V segment lost 4 bases, leaving 5 bases of the junction unmatched. The CDR3 spans 14 residues. Here the CDR3 DNA reads TGTGCCAGCTCACAACGGACAGGGTTTTCACCCCTCCACTTT. This sequence encodes CASSQRTGFSPLHF.

The rearrangement joins TRBV12-3 or TRBV12-4 to TRBJ1-2, with a tentative D call TRBD1 (5 bases). The CDR3 spans 14 residues. V lost 6 bases to trimming and J lost 12 bases, with 23 bases between them. CDR3 in DNA: TGTGCCAGCAGGTGGGGACGGGAGAGCTCTGGAAACACCTTC. As protein: CASRWGRESSGNTF.

The J gene is TRBJ1-6, the V gene TRBV11-2; D not certain. The CDR3 extends over 13 amino acids. Germline V lookup: CDR1 SGHAT, CDR2 FQNNGV. Trimming pared 5 bases from V and 9 bases from J, leaving 11 bases between. The DNA of the CDR3 is TGTGCCAGCAGCCAGCGGGAAGTTTCACCCCTCCACTTT. This translates into CASSQREVSPLHF.

In the case of this clonotype: Sequence at one end of the junction differs from germline and may be a read error. The chain carries TRBV7-2 and TRBJ2-3; 7 bases agree with TRBD2. The CDR3 consists of 13 residues. From germline, CDR1 is SGHTA and CDR2 FQGNSA. Here the CDR3 reads CAGSLAGPDAQYF. The CDR3 DNA reads as TGTGCCGGCAGCTTAGCGGGCCCAGATGCGCAGTATTTT.

This clonotype was seen repeatedly, ten times or more. This rearrangement joins TRBV4-2 to TRBJ2-2, with D tentatively TRBD2 (5 bases). The V gene's germline CDR1 is LGHNA and CDR2 YNFKEQ. V gave up 2 bases and J gave up 6 bases, with 10 bases separating them. This CDR3 contains 14 residues. CDR3 sequence (DNA): TGTGCCAGCAGCCAACTCACAGCGGCCGGGGAGCTGTTTTTT. Amino acid sequence: CASSQLTAAGELFF.

This clonotype was recorded at least ten times. V is TRBV7-8 and J is TRBJ2-5, with D maybe TRBD1 (6 bases). The CDR3 has 16 residues. The germline V and J ends were trimmed by 5 bases and 0 bases, with 16 bases remaining between them. CDR1 is SGHVS and CDR2 is FQNEAQ in the germline V gene. This chain's CDR3 is CASSLTSGAYQETQYF. The CDR3 DNA sequence: TGTGCCAGCAGCCTAACTTCAGGGGCCTACCAAGAGACCCAGTACTTC.